Listed here are 14 T cell receptor beta chains from one sample, sequenced in a study of CD8 T cells in Susac syndrome. Random-hexamer reverse transcription was applied to roughly 0.5 to 1 ug RNA. MiXCR was run by TCRdb on the immunoSEQ multiplex PCR reads, yielding one entry per CDR3 protein. Found here are 330,000 or so distinct CDR3 sequences, 85% of them singletons; the top ten hold 0.21%. Sequenced material: CD8+ T cells from PBMCs. The receptors were gathered from a human donor with multiple sclerosis.

The CDR3 loop is CASSLLAGVTYEQYF. The CDR3 bases are TGTGCCAGCAGTCTACTAGCGGGGGTTACCTACGAGCAGTACTTC. The gene calls are TRBV5-4 and TRBJ2-7, with 11 bases fitting TRBD2. This CDR3 has 15 residues. The germline V gene encodes CDR1 SGHNT and CDR2 YYREEE (reference sequence). The V and J ends lost 5 bases and 2 bases, in that order; junction bases with no gene match: 6.

This chain links TRBV12-3 or TRBV12-4 with TRBJ1-5, with D perhaps TRBD1 (5 bases). Trimming cost V 4 bases and J 0 bases, with 10 bases left between them. This CDR3 is 15 amino acids long. CDR3 DNA sequence: TGTGCCAGCAGTTGGACACCTTATAGCAATCAGCCCCAGCATTTT. It encodes CASSWTPYSNQPQHF.

The chain links TRBV14 to TRBJ2-3, with 10 bases that match TRBD2. Germline CDR1 reads SGHDN; CDR2 reads FVKESK. V trimming: 1 base; J trimming: 6 bases; junction bases outside the gene matches: 4. This CDR3 region has 15 residues. For the CDR3, the DNA is TGTGCCAGCAGCCAAGGGACTAGCGGAGGCGATACGCAGTATTTT. It yields the protein CASSQGTSGGDTQYF.

This chain connects TRBV19 to TRBJ1-1, with 8 bases aligning to TRBD1. V was pared by 5 bases and J by 1 base, with 15 bases of the junction left unmatched. The germline gives CDR1 LNHDA, CDR2 SQIVND (reference sequence). This CDR3 comprises 18 residues. The DNA for the CDR3 is TGTGCCAGTAGTCACCGAGTAGACAGGGGAGGAAGGAACACTGAAGCTTTCTTT. Translating gives CASSHRVDRGGRNTEAFF.

The chain links TRBV11-2 to TRBJ2-7; no clear D gene. CDR3 length: 14 amino acids. The germline gives CDR1 SGHAT, CDR2 FQNNGV. V shed 0 bases and J shed 1 base, with 7 bases lying between them. The CDR3 nucleotides read TGTGCCAGCAGCTTAGAGGCCGCGTCCTACGAGCAGTACTTC. Amino acid sequence: CASSLEAASYEQYF.

CDR3 in amino acids: CASNPGTGAVRQYF. The CDR3 DNA follows: TGTGCCAGCAACCCCGGGACAGGGGCAGTTCGGCAGTACTTC. The rearrangement uses TRBV28 and TRBJ2-7; TRBD1 agrees at 10 bases. Germline V gene sequence: CDR1 MDHEN, CDR2 SYDVKM. The CDR3 runs to 14 residues. V shed 7 bases and J 9 bases; nucleotides not matched to a gene: 12.

V is TRBV6-5 and J is TRBJ2-5; D is unresolved. Looked up from germline, CDR1 is MNHEY and CDR2 is SVGAGI. V lost 0 bases, J lost 5 bases, and 13 bases lay in between. The CDR3 sequence is 15 residues long. CDR3 in amino acids: CASSYSAGETETQYF. The CDR3 DNA reads TGTGCCAGCAGTTACTCTGCAGGAGAGACCGAGACCCAGTACTTC.

The chain joins TRBV20-1 to TRBJ2-5, with unresolved D. The CDR3 contains 14 residues. CDR1 is DFQATT, CDR2 SNEGSKA, per germline (reference sequence). Trimming stripped 5 bases from V and 4 bases from J, with 17 bases between. CDR3 protein: CSAQPLEVGETQYF. CDR3 nucleotides: TGCAGTGCTCAACCCCTCGAGGTTGGAGAGACCCAGTACTTC.

CDR3 sequence: CASRTGTGDTGELFF. CDR3 in DNA: TGTGCCAGCAGAACCGGGACAGGGGACACCGGGGAGCTGTTTTTT. V gene TRBV11-3 combines with J gene TRBJ2-2, with 10 bases identical to TRBD1. V was clipped by 6 bases and J by 3 bases; unmatched bases: 4. This CDR3 spans 15 amino acids. Germline V gives CDR1 SGHNT, CDR2 YENEEA.

The chain couples TRBV6-5 to TRBJ1-1, with D hard to call. The CDR3 totals 11 residues. Looked up from germline, CDR1 is MNHEY and CDR2 is SVGAGI. With 7 bases removed from V and 1 base from J, the gap between germline ends came to 4 bases. CDR3: CASTWNTEAFF. CDR3 DNA: TGTGCCAGCACCTGGAACACTGAAGCTTTCTTT.

The V call is TRBV4-3, the J call TRBJ2-7; 9 nucleotides line up with TRBD2. The CDR3 is 15 residues long. V dropped 0 bases and J dropped 7; count of bases not matched to a gene: 7. From germline, CDR1 is LGHNA and CDR2 YSLEER. The CDR3 here is CASSQDRASGTEQYF. CDR3 sequence (DNA): TGCGCCAGCAGCCAAGATCGGGCTAGCGGGACTGAGCAGTACTTC.

The chain uses TRBV18 and TRBJ1-2; D perhaps matches TRBD1 (6 bases). CDR3 length equals 14 residues. V lost 2 bases to trimming and J lost 2 bases, with 9 bases between them. Germline V gene data show CDR1 as KGHSH and CDR2 as LQKENI. The CDR3 coding sequence is TGTGCCAGCTCACCATCAGGGGAGAACTATGGCTACACCTTC. This codes for CASSPSGENYGYTF.

The chain has TRBV4-3 and TRBJ2-7; 7 bases match TRBD2. J lost 1 base, V lost 3 bases, and 6 bases had no gene match. The CDR3 length is 15 residues. CDR1 is LGHNA, CDR2 YSLEER, per germline. The CDR3 nucleotides are TGCGCCAGCAGCCAGGAGCCGGGACTATCCTACGAGCAGTACTTC. It codes for CASSQEPGLSYEQYF.

The rearrangement links TRBV4-3 to TRBJ2-5, with 7 nucleotides matching TRBD2. The CDR3 is 17 amino acids. The V gene's germline CDR1 is LGHNA and CDR2 YSLEER. J gave up 5 bases and V 0 bases, and 12 bases lay outside the gene matches. The DNA of the CDR3 is TGCGCCAGCAGCCAAGATAAGGGAGGGAGGGCCGGGGAGACCCAGTACTTC. This gives the protein CASSQDKGGRAGETQYF.